The present entry profiles one T cell receptor (beta chain) with its context. Its recognized antigen is unknown. No clone much larger than this one lies a single base away; base qualities are absent. The TCR beta CDR3 regions were amplified from RNA transcripts. The first round of RT-PCR for the TCR CDR3 was performed with the HTBI primer set and the Qiagen OneStep RT-PCR kit. A second multiplex PCR round built the libraries, followed by size selection and purification. Libraries were sequenced paired-end with 100 bp reads on an Illumina HiSeq2000. The source study handled its data this way. SOAPnuke was used to process the raw data, throwing out any read that contained adapters or uncalled bases, had a mean Phred below 15, or lacked an exact constant-primer or identifier match. COPE v1.2.5 was used to merge the high-quality paired reads, and each unique nucleotide sequence was defined as a clonotype. MiTCR v1.1 was used to align clonotypes to the IMGT TRBV, TRBD and TRBJ reference segments. The analysis included only V-J combinations with a frequency above 0.0001, which together covered 99% to 99.2% of the repertoires. The TCS score was defined as the ratio of F50 (clonal expansion) to E x V (chaos), calculated using BLOSUM62-based TCRdist between CDR3 peptides within each V-J. Welch's t-statistics and random forest reduced around 510 V-J features to roughly 13, which were used in a naive Bayes classifier (R e1071). TCRdb reprocessing: public reads trimmed at Q25 with fastp, clones called with MiXCR, in-frame beta chains kept. Rows with one shared CDR3 protein collapse into an entry with the most common genes and DNA. These V and J calls derive from TCRdb rather than the authors' analysis. For this sample there are roughly 200,000 distinct CDR3 sequences; about a sixth appear just once. Of the sample, just under 45% falls within the top ten clones.

The sample belongs to a study of T cells in Graves' hyperthyroidism and ophthalmopathy (dated by TCRdb to between 2018 and 2021). Background on the whole study: Peripheral blood was sampled at the time of initial diagnosis, prior to any treatment. TCR V-J signatures able to tell the groups apart were searched for in a discovery cohort of 90 to 100 patients, of whom around 43 had Graves' ophthalmopathy and some 60 had stable Graves' hyperthyroidism. An independent validation cohort of around 19 hyperthyroidism patients and approximately 15 patients who later progressed to ophthalmopathy tested prospective prediction of ophthalmopathy. The 95 to 100 discovery patients were randomly divided into training and test sets at a 7:3 ratio. In addition, the study compared T-cell repertoires in thyroid tissue and in blood from roughly 6 Graves' hyperthyroidism patients. After sampling, hyperthyroidism patients received methimazole starting at 30 mg daily, and ophthalmopathy patients received high-dose intravenous methylprednisolone. TCR Vbeta CDR3 sequencing of fewer than 150 peripheral blood samples (over 40 ophthalmopathy, some 75 hyperthyroidism and about 17 progressor patients) is reported in the paper. What the research found in general, with its limitations: In validation, the model predicted progression to ophthalmopathy with 60% to 71% sensitivity and 72.22% specificity, a median of approximately 6.5 months before onset. Ophthalmopathy was separated from stable hyperthyroidism by a 13 V-J signature model, with about 88% sensitivity and 81% to 82% specificity obtained in cross-validation and 80%/75% obtained in testing. Sample size was not statistically predetermined, and blinding of investigators to group allocation was not performed. Most expanded thyroid clonotypes (frequency above 0.001) were also detected in blood, suggesting blood repertoires may reflect thyroid immune responses.

Stable Graves' hyperthyroidism was defined as no progression to ophthalmopathy during 18 months of follow-up. Hyperthyroidism patients were aged 18 to 65 years and newly diagnosed, with disease duration of less than 2 months. Any patient with an uncontrolled infection, another autoimmune disease, pregnancy or lactation was excluded. Diagnoses were based on clinical symptoms, serum thyroxine and TRAb, thyroid ultrasound and orbital computed tomography. PBMCs were separated from 8 to 10 ml of fresh peripheral blood using Ficoll-Paque density gradient centrifugation. Total RNA was extracted with Trizol reagent, and quality was checked on an Agilent 2100 Bioanalyzer. The junction carries 14 bases between V and J, which are trimmed by 4 bases and 5 bases respectively. There are 14 amino acids in the CDR3, from cysteine to phenylalanine inclusive. Only the CDR3 part of the read is kept: 42 bases, read in frame from the first base. CDR1 and CDR2 are drawn from the germline V gene: KGHSH, LQKENI.

The material sequenced was blood. The sequence derives from a man in his forties with Graves' hyperthyroidism. The chain joins TRBV18 to TRBJ1-1; D gene: possibly TRBD1, on 6 matching bases. The nucleotides are TGTGCCAGCTCACAAGCGGAGGGGGGGACTGAAGCTTTCTTT. This codes for CASSQAEGGTEAFF.